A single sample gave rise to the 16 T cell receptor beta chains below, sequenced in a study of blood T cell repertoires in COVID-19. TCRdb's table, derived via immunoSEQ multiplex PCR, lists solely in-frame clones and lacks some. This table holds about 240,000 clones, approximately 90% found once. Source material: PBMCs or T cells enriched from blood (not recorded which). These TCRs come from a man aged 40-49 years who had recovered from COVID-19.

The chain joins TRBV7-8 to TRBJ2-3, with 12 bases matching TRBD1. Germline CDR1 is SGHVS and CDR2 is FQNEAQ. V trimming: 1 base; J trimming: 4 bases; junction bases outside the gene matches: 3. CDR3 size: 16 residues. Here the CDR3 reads CASSLGDRGRADTQYF. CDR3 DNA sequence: TGTGCCAGCAGCTTAGGGGACAGGGGGCGGGCAGATACGCAGTATTTT.

This chain's CDR3 is CASSYGGGVDEQFF. CDR3 in DNA: TGTGCCAGCAGTTACGGCGGGGGGGTAGATGAGCAGTTCTTC. V is TRBV6-2 or TRBV6-3 and J is TRBJ2-1, with TRBD2 identical over 9 bases. The germline CDR1 and CDR2 sequences are MNHEY and SVGEGT. Trimming removed 2 bases from V and 8 bases from J; junction bases left unmatched: 4. The CDR3 covers 14 residues.

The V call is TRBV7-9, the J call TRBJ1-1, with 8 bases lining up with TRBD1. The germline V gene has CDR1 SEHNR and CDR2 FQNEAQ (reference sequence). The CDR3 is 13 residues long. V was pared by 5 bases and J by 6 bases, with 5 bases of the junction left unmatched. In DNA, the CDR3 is TGTGCCAGCAGCAGACAGGGGACCGCTGAAGCTTTCTTT. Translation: CASSRQGTAEAFF.

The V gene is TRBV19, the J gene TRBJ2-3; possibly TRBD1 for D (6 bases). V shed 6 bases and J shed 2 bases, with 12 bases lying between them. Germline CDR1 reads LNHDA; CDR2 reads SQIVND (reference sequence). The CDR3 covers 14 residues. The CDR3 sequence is CASSPTGSTDTQYF. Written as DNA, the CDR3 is TGTGCCAGTAGCCCGACAGGCTCCACAGATACGCAGTATTTT.

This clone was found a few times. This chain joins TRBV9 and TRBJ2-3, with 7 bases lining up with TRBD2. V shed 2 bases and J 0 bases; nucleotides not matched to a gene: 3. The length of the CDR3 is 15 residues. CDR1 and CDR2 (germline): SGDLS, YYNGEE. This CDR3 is CASSVFSGSTDTQYF. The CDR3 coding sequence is TGTGCCAGCAGCGTCTTTAGCGGGAGCACAGATACGCAGTATTTT. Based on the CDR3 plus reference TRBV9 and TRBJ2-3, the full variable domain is DSGVTQTPKHLITATGQRVTLRCSPRSGDLSVYWYQQSLDQGLQFLIQYYNGEERAKGNILERFSAQQFPDLHSELNLSSLELGDSALYFCASSVFSGSTDTQYFGPGTRLTVL.

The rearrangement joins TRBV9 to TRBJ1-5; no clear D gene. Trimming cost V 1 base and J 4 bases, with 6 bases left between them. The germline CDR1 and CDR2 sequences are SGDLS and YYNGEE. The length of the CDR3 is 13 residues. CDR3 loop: CASSVQENQPQHF. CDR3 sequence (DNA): TGTGCCAGCAGCGTACAGGAAAATCAGCCCCAGCATTTT.

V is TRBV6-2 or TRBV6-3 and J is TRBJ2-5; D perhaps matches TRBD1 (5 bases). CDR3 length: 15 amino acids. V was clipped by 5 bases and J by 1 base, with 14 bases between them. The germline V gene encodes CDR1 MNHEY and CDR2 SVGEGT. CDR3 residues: CASSLQGGGQETQYF. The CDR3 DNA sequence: TGTGCCAGCAGTCTCCAGGGCGGCGGCCAAGAGACCCAGTACTTC.

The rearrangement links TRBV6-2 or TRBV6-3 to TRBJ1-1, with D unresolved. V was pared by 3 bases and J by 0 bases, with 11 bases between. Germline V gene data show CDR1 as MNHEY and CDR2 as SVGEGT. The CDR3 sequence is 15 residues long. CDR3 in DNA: TGTGCCAGCAGTTATCTGGTTACTGTGAACACTGAAGCTTTCTTT. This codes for CASSYLVTVNTEAFF.

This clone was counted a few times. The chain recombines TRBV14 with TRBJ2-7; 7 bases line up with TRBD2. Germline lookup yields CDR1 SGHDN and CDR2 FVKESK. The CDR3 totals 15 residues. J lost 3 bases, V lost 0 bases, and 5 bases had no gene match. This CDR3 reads CASSQDWEGFYEQYF. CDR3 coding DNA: TGTGCCAGCAGCCAAGATTGGGAGGGTTTCTACGAGCAGTACTTC.

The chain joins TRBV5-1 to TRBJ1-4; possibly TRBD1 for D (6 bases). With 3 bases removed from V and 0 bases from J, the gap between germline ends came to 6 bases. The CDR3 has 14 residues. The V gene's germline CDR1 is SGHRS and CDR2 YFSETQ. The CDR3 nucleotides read TGCGCCAGCAGCTGGACAGCAACTAATGAAAAACTGTTTTTT. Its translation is CASSWTATNEKLFF.

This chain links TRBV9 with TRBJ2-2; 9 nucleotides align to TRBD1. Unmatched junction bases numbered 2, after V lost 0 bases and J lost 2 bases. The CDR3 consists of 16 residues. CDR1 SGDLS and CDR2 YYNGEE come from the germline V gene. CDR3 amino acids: CASSVGTGANTGELFF. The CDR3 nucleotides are TGTGCCAGCAGCGTAGGGACAGGGGCCAACACCGGGGAGCTGTTTTTT.

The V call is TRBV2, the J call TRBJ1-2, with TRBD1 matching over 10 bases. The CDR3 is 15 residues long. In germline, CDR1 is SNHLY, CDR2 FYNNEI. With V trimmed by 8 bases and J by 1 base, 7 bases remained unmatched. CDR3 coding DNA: TGTGCCAGCGTACTGGACAGGGGGAGTAACTATGGCTACACCTTC. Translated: CASVLDRGSNYGYTF.

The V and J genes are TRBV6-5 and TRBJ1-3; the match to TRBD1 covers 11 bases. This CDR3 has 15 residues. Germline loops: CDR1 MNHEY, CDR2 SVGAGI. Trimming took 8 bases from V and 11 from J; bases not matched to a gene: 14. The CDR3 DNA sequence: TGTGCCAGCGGACGCCGGGGACAGGGGGTTTCCTCCATATATTTT. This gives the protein CASGRRGQGVSSIYF.

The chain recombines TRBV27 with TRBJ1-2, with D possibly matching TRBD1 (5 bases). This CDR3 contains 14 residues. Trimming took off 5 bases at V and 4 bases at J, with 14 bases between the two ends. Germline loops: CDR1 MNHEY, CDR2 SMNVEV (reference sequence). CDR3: CASSPNQGGYGYTF. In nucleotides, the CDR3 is TGTGCCAGCAGTCCGAACCAGGGCGGCTATGGCTACACCTTC.

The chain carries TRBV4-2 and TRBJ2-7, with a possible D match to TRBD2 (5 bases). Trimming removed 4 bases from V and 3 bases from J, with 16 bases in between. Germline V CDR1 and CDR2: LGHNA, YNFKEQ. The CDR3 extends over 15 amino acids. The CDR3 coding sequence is TGTGCCAGCAGCCCAACATTAGTTCGGGACTACGAGCAGTACTTC. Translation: CASSPTLVRDYEQYF.

Written as DNA, the CDR3 is TGTGCCAGCAGCTTGAGGACCGGGACAGCCTATGGCTACACCTTC. It encodes CASSLRTGTAYGYTF. J is TRBJ1-2 and V is TRBV7-9; 7 nucleotides match TRBD1. V lost 3 bases, J lost 4 bases, and 8 bases stayed unmatched. This CDR3 spans 15 amino acids. Per germline, CDR1 SEHNR and CDR2 FQNEAQ (reference sequence).